The source of this T cell receptor (beta chain) is a study of blood T cells in healthy people across ages. The V gene lost 5 bases and the J gene lost 4 bases, with 14 bases spanning the gap. CDR3 length: 14 amino acids. Germline V lookup: CDR1 SGHVS, CDR2 FQNEAQ. Peripheral blood, about 10 milliliters per donor, was collected. The study's findings and limits: Both higher diversity and more naive CD4+ cells marked long-lived donors when set against aged donors.

A J-beta primer mix and a sample-barcoded 5' primer were used in a second PCR of about 7 to 12 cycles. Researchers report that a template-switch adaptor with 12 random nucleotides tagged each cDNA molecule. A single record per CDR3 protein comes from TCRdb applying MiXCR to the 5' RACE reads. Here the sample spans approximately 780,000 distinct CDR3 sequences, 20% to 30% being singletons. Comments on this clonotype: Its antigen is not known.

These same records also appear under a second study, on T cells of mothers and their children.

The rearrangement uses TRBV7-8 and TRBJ1-1; D possibly corresponds to TRBD1 (5 bases). Sequencing used blood. The clonotype was recovered from a boy between 5 and 17 years old in good health. CDR3 amino acids: CASSPVARGTEAFF. In DNA form, the CDR3 reads TGTGCCAGCAGCCCGGTGGCAAGGGGCACTGAAGCTTTCTTT. The full variable domain, rest sourced from reference TRBV7-8 and TRBJ1-1, is GAGVSQSPRYKVAKRGQDVALRCDPISGHVSLFWYQQALGQGPEFLTYFQNEAQLDKSGLPSDRFFAERPEGSVSTLKIQRTQQEDSAVYLCASSPVARGTEAFFGQGTRLTVV.